This TCR beta chain was sequenced during a study of tumor-infiltrating lymphocytes in primary liver carcinoma. About the research overall: All patients, whether men or women, fell within 30 to 69 years of age. Staged T1-T3 N0M0, the tumors had sizes that ranged from about 4.2 to 11 cm across. Productive TCRbeta read yields ran from roughly 3.65 to 7.13 million per sample and were similar between tissues. Study-wide points: Tumors and blood were compared for top-250-clone fraction, and tumors had the significantly higher value (p = 0.039).

The source material, about 18-31 mg of unsorted bulk tissue, was used to co-extract RNA and DNA. Notes on this clonotype: Its antigen is as yet unknown. The germline gene is not matched at one end of the junction; a read error may be the cause.

Looked up from germline, CDR1 is MGHRA and CDR2 is YSYEKL. CDR3 length: 14 residues. Reverse transcription of about 0.5 ug total RNA with a constant-region primer produced TCR beta cDNA. Employing slightly modified ARM-PCR, three nested multiplex PCR rounds were run, and these gave rise to the TCR beta libraries. Running 10 cycles apiece, the first two PCR rounds relied on TRBV1-TRBV30 forward primers together with a C-beta reverse primer. TCRdb reprocessed the multiplex PCR reads with MiXCR, giving one entry per CDR3 protein. Among about 60,000 distinct CDR3 sequences listed, around 64% were seen once.

The sample consisted of liver tumor tissue from sampling region 4. The subset: tumor region T4, right-lateral pole. The rearrangement joins TRBV4-1 to TRBJ1-2; the D gene is possibly TRBD1 (6 bases). The TCR originated in a man between 35 and 55 years old with primary liver carcinoma and hepatitis B virus infection. CDR3 in DNA: TGCGCCAGCAGCCAATACAGGGACTCCTATGGCTACGTCTTC. Its protein product is CASSQYRDSYGYVF.